Below, 24 T cell receptor beta chains from the same sample are listed, as sequenced in a study of shared clonotypes between healthy human individuals. Measured with immunoSEQ multiplex PCR; TCRdb has only the in-frame clones, and not every one. Of approximately 440,000 clones in the sample, around 77% were seen once. Sequencing input: PBMCs. The origin of the receptors is a woman in her thirties or forties in good health. Some clones in this sample may be carry-over from other donors' samples.

CDR3 coding DNA: TGTGCCAGCAGCACAGAGGGGGGCTACGAGCAGTACTTC. Protein sequence: CASSTEGGYEQYF. This rearrangement joins TRBV11-2 to TRBJ2-7; D is perhaps TRBD1 or TRBD2 (6 bases each). The CDR3 has 13 amino acids. The ends were cut back, 5 bases at V and 3 bases at J, with 11 bases in the middle. Germline V lookup: CDR1 SGHAT, CDR2 FQNNGV. The full variable domain, in which reference TRBV11-2 and TRBJ2-7 provide the parts outside the CDR3, is EAGVAQSPRYKIIEKRQSVAFWCNPISGHATLYWYQQILGQGPKLLIQFQNNGVVDDSQLPKDRFSAERLKGVDSTLKIQPAKLEDSAVYLCASSTEGGYEQYFGPGTRLTVT.

The chain is built from TRBV28 and TRBJ2-1; 9 nucleotides align to TRBD1. Germline V gene data show CDR1 as MDHEN and CDR2 as SYDVKM. CDR3 length equals 15 residues. The junction had 2 bases not matched to a gene; V was cut back by 2 bases and J by 3 bases. CDR3 bases: TGTGCCAGCAGTTTACGGGACAGGGACTACAATGAGCAGTTCTTC. Amino acid sequence: CASSLRDRDYNEQFF. The full variable domain, with the rest looked up from reference TRBV28 and TRBJ2-1, is DVKVTQSSRYLVKRTGEKVFLECVQDMDHENMFWYRQDPGLGLRLIYFSYDVKMKEKGDIPEGYSVSREKKERFSLILESASTNQTSMYLCASSLRDRDYNEQFFGPGTRLTVL.

This clone has a handful of counts. V is TRBV28 and J is TRBJ1-5, with 9 bases matching TRBD1. The CDR3 extends over 18 amino acids. V lost 4 bases and J lost 0; bases outside the gene matches: 10. Per germline, CDR1 MDHEN and CDR2 SYDVKM. The CDR3 here is CASSSARDRVYSNQPQHF. For the CDR3, the DNA is TGTGCCAGCAGTTCCGCCCGGGACAGGGTCTATAGCAATCAGCCCCAGCATTTT.

The genes are TRBV7-8 and TRBJ2-5; 14 bases align to TRBD2. The CDR3 loop spans 18 amino acids. With V trimmed by 4 bases and J by 4 bases, 11 bases remained unmatched. In germline, CDR1 is SGHVS, CDR2 FQNEAQ. The CDR3 is CASSSGTSGRPSLETQYF. In DNA form, the CDR3 reads TGTGCCAGCAGCTCGGGGACTAGCGGGAGACCTTCGCTAGAGACCCAGTACTTC.

This chain joins TRBV2 and TRBJ2-1, with D tentatively TRBD1 or TRBD2 (5 bases each). The CDR3 runs 12 residues. Trimming stripped 7 bases from V and 15 bases from J, with 19 bases between. In germline, CDR1 is SNHLY, CDR2 FYNNEI. CDR3 protein: CASKVDGTSPFF. In DNA form, the CDR3 reads TGTGCCAGCAAGGTGGACGGGACCTCGCCGTTCTTC.

This chain uses TRBV15 with TRBJ2-1; 7 nucleotides align to TRBD1. Germline loops: CDR1 LNHNV, CDR2 YYDKDF (reference sequence). Trimming removed 1 base from V and 5 bases from J; junction bases left unmatched: 2. This CDR3 has 14 amino acids. CDR3 amino acids: CATSRGDRHNEQFF. DNA for the CDR3: TGTGCCACCAGCAGAGGGGACAGACACAATGAGCAGTTCTTC.

The chain has TRBV15 and TRBJ1-2, with TRBD1 identical over 10 bases. Trimming cost V 0 bases and J 1 base; bases outside gene matches: 2. The CDR3 has 16 residues. The germline V gene encodes CDR1 LNHNV and CDR2 YYDKDF (reference sequence). CDR3 nucleotide sequence: TGTGCCACCAGCAGAGATGGGGACAGGGGTAACTATGGCTACACCTTC. This translates into CATSRDGDRGNYGYTF.

The chain links TRBV6-7 to TRBJ2-7; TRBD1 agrees at 10 bases. TRBV6-7 is identified as an open reading frame with a role that is uncertain. CDR3 length: 16 amino acids. With 2 bases clipped from V and 3 bases from J, the junction kept 7 bases outside the gene matches. As DNA, the CDR3 is TGTGCCAGCAGTTACCGTTACCGGGACAGGGGCTACGAGCAGTACTTC. Its protein product is CASSYRYRDRGYEQYF.

The chain joins TRBV19 to TRBJ1-1; TRBD1 agrees at 8 bases. The V gene end was trimmed by 2 bases and the J gene end by 11 bases; junction bases not matched to a gene: 4. Looked up from germline, CDR1 is LNHDA and CDR2 is SQIVND (reference sequence). The CDR3 runs 12 residues. The CDR3 protein is CASSISTGVAFF. CDR3 in DNA: TGTGCCAGTAGTATATCGACAGGGGTGGCTTTCTTT.

The chain combines TRBV14 with TRBJ2-2, with D perhaps matching TRBD2 (5 bases). Germline V gene data show CDR1 as SGHDN and CDR2 as FVKESK. The V and J ends lost 1 base and 9 bases respectively, with 12 bases between them. CDR3 length: 14 amino acids. The DNA for the CDR3 is TGTGCCAGCAGCCAAGTATTCCCCGGGAGGGAGCTGTTTTTT. It codes for CASSQVFPGRELFF.

The rearrangement joins TRBV30 to TRBJ1-1, with 7 bases that match TRBD1. V was pared by 2 bases and J by 4 bases, with 4 bases of the junction left unmatched. Germline-derived CDR1 and CDR2 are GTSNPN and SVGIG (reference sequence). This CDR3 contains 13 residues. The CDR3 nucleotides read TGTGCCTGGAGTCCGACAGGGTTCACTGAAGCTTTCTTT. Protein product: CAWSPTGFTEAFF.

The genes are TRBV29-1 and TRBJ2-3, with 12 bases that match TRBD1. The CDR3 has 14 amino acids. The germline V gene encodes CDR1 SQVTM and CDR2 ANQGSEA. Trimming removed 7 bases from V and 5 bases from J; junction bases left unmatched: 7. The CDR3 nucleotides are TGCAGCGGTCGGGGGACAGGGGGCGTAGATACGCAGTATTTT. Amino acids: CSGRGTGGVDTQYF.

The chain joins TRBV15 to TRBJ2-1; TRBD2 aligns across 8 bases. The V gene end was trimmed by 8 bases and the J gene end by 6 bases; junction bases not matched to a gene: 6. The CDR3 runs 13 residues. CDR1 and CDR2 from the germline V gene are LNHNV and YYDKDF (reference sequence). The CDR3: CATGTSSRNEQFF. CDR3 DNA sequence: TGTGCCACCGGGACTAGTTCTCGCAATGAGCAGTTCTTC.

The chain is built from TRBV28 and TRBJ2-3; D call uncertain. The CDR3 covers 13 residues. CDR1 is MDHEN and CDR2 is SYDVKM in the germline V gene. Trimming stripped 4 bases from V and 2 bases from J, with 7 bases between. CDR3 nucleotides: TGTGCCAGCAGTTCTGTTATCACAGATACGCAGTATTTT. Residues: CASSSVITDTQYF.

V and J are TRBV7-9 and TRBJ2-7; TRBD1 aligns across 9 bases. The CDR3 is 15 amino acids. Germline CDR1 SEHNR, CDR2 FQNEAQ (reference sequence). The V segment lost 5 bases and the J segment 2 bases; nucleotides outside the gene matches: 7. The CDR3 sequence: CASSRDRELAYEQYF. The CDR3 coding sequence is TGTGCCAGCAGCCGGGACAGGGAGCTAGCCTACGAGCAGTACTTC. Together with reference TRBV7-9 and TRBJ2-7, the CDR3 gives the full variable domain: DTGVSQNPRHKITKRGQNVTFRCDPISEHNRLYWYRQTLGQGPEFLTYFQNEAQLEKSRLLSDRFSAERPKGSFSTLEIQRTEQGDSAMYLCASSRDRELAYEQYFGPGTRLTVT.

The V and J genes are TRBV30 and TRBJ2-3; D might be TRBD1 or TRBD2, each matching 5 bases. Germline assignment: CDR1 GTSNPN and CDR2 SVGIG (reference sequence). This CDR3 has 14 amino acids. Trimming pared 0 bases from V and 7 bases from J, leaving 14 bases between. The CDR3 DNA reads TGTGCCTGGAGTGTGTTGGGGGTCGTCCATACGCAGTATTTT. Encoded protein: CAWSVLGVVHTQYF. Full variable domain (rest looked up from reference TRBV30 and TRBJ2-3): SQTIHQWPATLVQPVGSPLSLECTVEGTSNPNLYWYRQAAGRGLQLLFYSVGIGQISSEVPQNLSASRPQDRQFILSSKKLLLSDSGFYLCAWSVLGVVHTQYFGPGTRLTVL.

For this clone: Since a far larger clone is one base different, this is likely a read error. This sample includes further DNA sequences coding for the same CDR3. V is TRBV30 and J is TRBJ1-1; D possibly corresponds to TRBD1 (5 bases). Trimming stripped 4 bases from V and 4 bases from J, with 13 bases between. The germline V gene has CDR1 GTSNPN and CDR2 SVGIG (reference sequence). The CDR3 has 13 amino acids. CDR3 in DNA: TGTGCCTGGATTTCGGGGGAGGCCACTGAAGCTTTCTTT. This translates into CAWISGEATEAFF.

This chain uses TRBV29-1 with TRBJ2-3; D is perhaps TRBD2 (6 bases). Trimming removed 4 bases from V and 2 bases from J, with 13 bases in between. Germline CDR1 is SQVTM and CDR2 is ANQGSEA. This CDR3 has 14 amino acids. CDR3 in DNA: TGCAGCGTTGGGACTAAAACCTACACAGATACGCAGTATTTT. Translated: CSVGTKTYTDTQYF.

The chain links TRBV6-5 to TRBJ1-1; a possible D gene is TRBD1 (5 bases). The CDR3 is 16 amino acids. Germline V gene data show CDR1 as MNHEY and CDR2 as SVGAGI. V was cut by 0 bases and J by 0 bases, with 11 bases left in between. CDR3 bases: TGTGCCAGCAGTTACTCGATAGGGGTCTTGAACACTGAAGCTTTCTTT. This gives the protein CASSYSIGVLNTEAFF.

The gene calls are TRBV18 and TRBJ2-7; D might be TRBD2 (5 bases). Between the trimmed V and J ends, which lost 3 bases and 3 bases, there was a span of 12 bases. The CDR3 has 14 amino acids. Germline-derived CDR1 and CDR2 are KGHSH and LQKENI. The CDR3 protein is CASSPPDLRYEQYF. In nucleotides, the CDR3 is TGTGCCAGCTCACCCCCGGACTTACGCTACGAGCAGTACTTC.

As regards this clone: A single base is all that separates this from a far larger clone, so a read error is likely. The conserved phenylalanine or tryptophan is not found at the CDR3 terminus, so this likely reflects a read error. The chain couples TRBV10-2 to TRBJ2-6, with a possible D match to TRBD1 (5 bases). V lost 6 bases, J lost 2 bases, and 5 bases lay in between. Germline V gene sequence: CDR1 WSHSY, CDR2 SAAADI. The CDR3 totals 13 residues. In DNA, the CDR3 is TGCGCCAGCAGGACAGCTGGGGCCAACGTCCTGACTTCC. This encodes CASRTAGANVLTS.

The J gene is TRBJ2-7, the V gene TRBV11-2, with 11 bases matching TRBD2. Per the germline V gene, CDR1 is SGHAT and CDR2 is FQNNGV. The CDR3 covers 15 residues. V gave up 7 bases and J gave up 3 bases; unmatched junction bases: 8. The DNA of the CDR3 is TGTGCCAGCAATTTACTAGCGGGAGCGGGCTACGAGCAGTACTTC. Its translation is CASNLLAGAGYEQYF.

Comment on this clone: Sequence at one end of the junction differs from germline and may be a read error. The rearrangement joins TRBV7-7 to TRBJ2-1; 12 bases match TRBD2. CDR3 size: 15 residues. Germline-derived CDR1 and CDR2 are SSHAT and FNYEAQ (reference sequence). CDR3 bases: TGTGCTAGCAGCCAAAACCTAGCGGGAGGGAATGAGCAGTTCTTC. This sequence encodes CASSQNLAGGNEQFF.

This clone was seen once. This may arise from a read error, as a much more abundant clone is one base away. V is TRBV7-6 and J is TRBJ2-3; D remains unclear. Germline CDR1 reads SGHVS; CDR2 reads FNYEAQ. Deletions cut 4 bases from V and 1 base from J, with 3 bases between. CDR3 length: 12 amino acids. The CDR3 DNA follows: TGTGCCAGCAGCTCTCGCACAGATACGCAGTATTTT. This encodes CASSSRTDTQYF.